This T cell receptor beta chain was profiled in a study of T-cell reconstitution after alpha-beta-depleted transplantation in children. This clonotype has at least ten counts. During its preparation, the TCRbeta library received unique molecular identifiers. TCRdb used MiXCR to reprocess the PCR reads, holding one entry per CDR3 protein. The sample records more than 400,000 distinct CDR3 sequences, approximately 41% being singletons. This material consisted of PBMCs, taken before TCRalphabeta/CD19-depleted stem cell transplant. This clonotype originated in a girl aged 2-10 years with aplastic anemia, due to receive a stem cell transplant.

The CDR3: CATSRGTSGLYNEQFF. DNA of the CDR3: TGTGCCACCAGCAGAGGGACTAGCGGGCTCTACAATGAGCAGTTCTTC. The rearrangement uses TRBV15 and TRBJ2-1; 11 nucleotides align to TRBD2. V lost 1 base to trimming and J lost 3 bases; unmatched junction nucleotides: 2. CDR3 length: 16 residues. The V gene's germline CDR1 is LNHNV and CDR2 YYDKDF (reference sequence).